Listed below are T cell receptor beta chains from one sample, sequenced in a study of blood T cells in healthy people across ages. Using its own MiXCR run on the 5' RACE reads, TCRdb lists one record per CDR3 protein. The sample lists roughly 800,000 distinct CDR3 sequences, 58% occurring once. The sample taken for sequencing was blood. Every receptor here comes from a man aged 30 to 45 in good health. Each CDR3 is given with its conserved first and last residue. The D gene is left open where the match is weak. Clone size is given for some rows only: seen once, a few or many times, or a class if the clone is expanded.

J gene	D gene	V gene	clone size	CDR3 DNA	CDR3 protein
TRBJ2-7	NA	TRBV6-6	once	TGTGCCAGCAGCCCACGTACCCACGAGCAGTACTTC	CASSPRTHEQYF
TRBJ2-1	TRBD1	TRBV6-6	NA	TGTGCCAGCAGTCCCCGGGACAGGGGTGACAATGAGCAGTTCTTC	CASSPRDRGDNEQFF
TRBJ1-5	NA	TRBV2	NA	TGTGCCAGCAGTAACCCTCCCAGACCACAAAGCAATCAGCCCCAGCATTTT	CASSNPPRPQSNQPQHF
TRBJ2-7	TRBD2	TRBV29-1	NA	TGCAGCGTTTTCTCTAGCGGCTCCTACGAGCAGTACTTC	CSVFSSGSYEQYF
TRBJ2-1	NA	TRBV7-9	NA	TGTGCCAGCAGCTTAGACGGAACCTCCTACAATGAGCAGTTCTTC	CASSLDGTSYNEQFF
TRBJ1-2	NA	TRBV27	NA	TGTGCCAGCAGTTTCAGTTTCAGTGATGGCTACACCTTC	CASSFSFSDGYTF
TRBJ2-1	TRBD2	TRBV5-1	NA	TGCGCCAGCAGCTTGGCCTTAGCGGGCCGCCAGAATGAGCAGTTCTTC	CASSLALAGRQNEQFF
TRBJ2-3	NA	TRBV5-1	few	TGCGCCAGCAGCTTCGCGGACCGCGCAGATACGCAGTATTTT	CASSFADRADTQYF
TRBJ2-1	NA	TRBV20-1	NA	TGCAGTGCTAGAGATATCACTAAGCAGTTCTTC	CSARDITKQFF
TRBJ2-7	NA	TRBV5-1	NA	TGCGCCAGCAGGGGCTCCGAAGGCGGCGAGCAGTACTTC	CASRGSEGGEQYF
TRBJ1-4	NA	TRBV20-1	NA	TGCAGTGCCCCACGGGGGGGTGATGAAAAACTGTTTTTT	CSAPRGGDEKLFF
TRBJ1-5	NA	TRBV29-1	NA	TGCAGCATTGGGCAGAACAATCAGCCCCAGCATTTT	CSIGQNNQPQHF
TRBJ2-2	NA	TRBV10-3	NA	TGTGCCATCAGGGTAGACAGGCCCCTGGCCGGGGAGCTGTTTTTT	CAIRVDRPLAGELFF
TRBJ2-6	NA	TRBV6-2/TRBV6-3	once	TGTGCCAGCGCCTCTTCTGGGGCCGACGTCCTGACTTTC	CASASSGADVLTF
TRBJ2-7	TRBD1	TRBV29-1	few	TGCAGCGTTGAGGAGACAGGGGCTGACGAGCAGTACTTC	CSVEETGADEQYF
TRBJ1-5	NA	TRBV10-1	NA	TGCGCCAGCAGTTCCGGGGATCAGCCCCAGCATTTT	CASSSGDQPQHF
TRBJ2-6	NA	TRBV5-1	few	TGCGCCAGCAGCTTGAAGGGAGGCTCTGGGGCCAACGTCCTGACTTTC	CASSLKGGSGANVLTF
TRBJ2-1	NA	TRBV3-1	few	TGTGCCAGCAGCCCCTCGACAGGAGGTGAGCAGTTCTTC	CASSPSTGGEQFF
TRBJ1-2	NA	TRBV4-2	NA	TGTGCCAGCAGCCAAGAAGGGGCACTCTCCTATGGCTACACCTTC	CASSQEGALSYGYTF
TRBJ1-5	TRBD1	TRBV15	once	TGTGCCACCGCCCGGGACAGGGGGGTCTTCGGGCCCCAGCATTTT	CATARDRGVFGPQHF
TRBJ2-7	NA	TRBV5-5	NA	TGTGCCAGCAGCTACCCAGCCTACGAGCAGTACTTC	CASSYPAYEQYF
TRBJ2-7	TRBD2	TRBV20-1	NA	TGCAGTGCTAGAGATGGGCGGGAGTCCTATTACGAGCAGTACTTC	CSARDGRESYYEQYF
TRBJ2-6	NA	TRBV4-1	NA	TGCGCCAGCAGCCTCCCCCTAGGGGCCTCTGGGGCCAACGTCCTGACTTTC	CASSLPLGASGANVLTF
TRBJ1-2	NA	TRBV2	NA	TGTGCCAGCAGTCAGAAACCGGGACACCATGGCTACACCTTC	CASSQKPGHHGYTF
TRBJ2-1	NA	TRBV6-1	NA	TGTGCCAGCGAAGTGAGCTCCTACAATGAGCAGTTCTTC	CASEVSSYNEQFF
TRBJ2-7	TRBD2	TRBV4-2	NA	TGTGCCAGCAGCCATGCCCTTGGACTAGAGGATTCCTACGAGCAGTACTTC	CASSHALGLEDSYEQYF
TRBJ2-3	TRBD1	TRBV7-9	many	TGTGCCAGCACGAGTCCCGGGACAGTTCTCACGGAGGCAGATACGCAGTATTTT	CASTSPGTVLTEADTQYF
TRBJ2-3	TRBD2	TRBV20-1	NA	TGCAGTGCTAGAGACTCTAGCGGGGGGGCAGAAGATACGCAGTATTTT	CSARDSSGGAEDTQYF
TRBJ2-4	TRBD1	TRBV29-1	NA	TGCAGCGCCTCTCAGGGGGAGCAGTACTTC	CSASQGEQYF
TRBJ2-7	NA	TRBV11-2	NA	TGTGCCAGCAGCCGCAGTTACTACGAGCAGTACTTC	CASSRSYYEQYF
TRBJ1-1	NA	TRBV7-2	NA	TGTGCCAGCAGCGTAGTTAAGGACACTGAAGCTTTCTTT	CASSVVKDTEAFF
TRBJ2-5	NA	TRBV5-1	NA	TGCGCCAGCAGCTTGGTTTCTAGACAAGAGACCCAGTACTTC	CASSLVSRQETQYF
TRBJ1-1	NA	TRBV5-1	few	TGCGCCAGCAGCTTTTCGGAGGCTCCTATCGACGCTGAAGCTTTCTTT	CASSFSEAPIDAEAFF
TRBJ2-6	TRBD1	TRBV7-6	NA	TGTGCCAGCAGCTTTAAACGCCCAACCGGACAGGGAGAAGAAGGGTCTGGGGCCAACGTCCTGACTTTC	CASSFKRPTGQGEEGSGANVLTF
TRBJ2-3	TRBD2	TRBV15	NA	TGTGCCACCAGAGCCAGCGGGGGGGCAGATATGCAGTATTTT	CATRASGGADMQYF
TRBJ2-1	TRBD2	TRBV7-2	NA	TGTGCCAGCACTCCGGGACTAGCGGTCAATGAGCAGTTCTTC	CASTPGLAVNEQFF
TRBJ2-7	NA	TRBV3-1	few	TGTGCCAGCAGCCACAAAGCGGGCAACTACGAGCAGTACTTC	CASSHKAGNYEQYF
TRBJ1-6	NA	TRBV7-2	once	TGTGCCAGCAGCTTAATAATTGGAAGATCCCTCCACTTT	CASSLIIGRSLHF
TRBJ1-2	NA	TRBV20-1	NA	TGCAGTGCTTCCGGACAGACCTGGTTATATGGCTACACCTTC	CSASGQTWLYGYTF
TRBJ2-5	NA	TRBV11-2	once	TGTGCCAGCAGCCGCATAGGGGGTGAAGAGACCCAGTACTTC	CASSRIGGEETQYF
TRBJ2-1	TRBD2	TRBV25-1	NA	TGTGCCAGCACGACTAGCGGGGCGCGAACTGAGCAGTTCTTC	CASTTSGARTEQFF
TRBJ2-1	NA	TRBV27	few	TGTGCCAGCAGCCTCCGGACAGTTAGCTCCTACAATGAGCAGTTCTTC	CASSLRTVSSYNEQFF
TRBJ2-6	NA	TRBV7-2	NA	TGTGCCAGCTTCCGACAGTCCTCCGGGGCCAACGTCCTGACTTTC	CASFRQSSGANVLTF
TRBJ2-5	NA	TRBV11-2	once	TGTGCCAGCAGCTTAGTGGGGAGAATAGAGACCCAGTACTTC	CASSLVGRIETQYF
TRBJ1-2	NA	TRBV13	NA	TGTGCCAGCAGTCTTAGTGAAGTGCGGGAAACTTATGGCTACACCTTC	CASSLSEVRETYGYTF
TRBJ1-5	NA	TRBV25-1	NA	TGTGCCAGCAGTGCTGAAACAAATCAGCCCCAGCATTTT	CASSAETNQPQHF
TRBJ2-7	NA	TRBV7-2	few	TGTGCCAGCGCGAAAGAGCCCCGCTCCATCGAGCAGTACTTC	CASAKEPRSIEQYF
TRBJ2-7	NA	TRBV30	few	TGTGCCTGGAGCGGGACCTCCTACGAGCAGTACTTC	CAWSGTSYEQYF
TRBJ2-5	TRBD2	TRBV9	NA	TGTGCCAGCAGCCGTGAACTAGCGGGAGGAGGTGAGACCCAGTACTTC	CASSRELAGGGETQYF
TRBJ1-3	TRBD1	TRBV29-1	NA	TGCAGCGTGGGACAGGACTCTGGAAACACCATATATTTT	CSVGQDSGNTIYF
TRBJ2-4	TRBD2	TRBV7-6	NA	TGTGCCAGCAGCTTAGCCCGGGGGGATCCACTAGCCAAAAACATTCAGTACTTC	CASSLARGDPLAKNIQYF
TRBJ2-5	NA	TRBV5-1	NA	TGCGCCAGCAGCTTTCACGGGGCACAAGAGACCCAGTACTTC	CASSFHGAQETQYF
TRBJ2-1	NA	TRBV7-9	NA	TGTGCCAGCAGCGGGCCACGCGTGGGACATGGGCATGAGCAGTTCTTC	CASSGPRVGHGHEQFF
TRBJ1-6	TRBD1	TRBV4-3	NA	TGCGCCAGCGGGAGGGACAGGAAGAATTCACCCCTCCACTTT	CASGRDRKNSPLHF